Presented here are 14 T cell receptor beta chains from one specimen sequenced in a study of early T cells in non-severe SARS-CoV-2 infection. TCRdb fed the 5' RACE reads into MiXCR, producing one record per CDR3 protein. Counted here are about 61,000 distinct CDR3 sequences, roughly a tenth occurring once; the ten biggest clones make up 1.7%. Material for sequencing was whole blood. These receptors were obtained from an adult who was a healthcare worker with PCR-confirmed SARS-CoV-2 infection or an uninfected control (not recorded which).

This clonotype was seen repeatedly, ten times or more. The rearrangement links TRBV12-3 or TRBV12-4 to TRBJ1-1; no firm D call. This CDR3 contains 13 residues. The V end was cut by 5 bases, the J end by 4 bases, with 11 bases between. In nucleotides, the CDR3 is TGTGCCAGCAGTCCCCGGGCGGGCACTGAAGCTTTCTTT. Its translation: CASSPRAGTEAFF.

This clonotype has ten or more counts. The CDR3 is CASSSGSRGELFF. The CDR3 nucleotides read TGTGCCAGCAGCTCAGGTAGTCGCGGGGAGCTGTTTTTT. The chain is built from TRBV7-6 and TRBJ2-2; D ambiguous. Trimming pared 4 bases from V and 7 bases from J, leaving 10 bases between. Germline loops: CDR1 SGHVS, CDR2 FNYEAQ. The CDR3 has 13 amino acids.

There are a few counts of this clonotype. The chain carries TRBV7-6 and TRBJ2-1; D may be TRBD1 or TRBD2 (5 bases each). The V gene's germline CDR1 is SGHVS and CDR2 FNYEAQ. The length of the CDR3 is 14 residues. The germline V and J ends were trimmed by 5 bases and 8 bases, with 16 bases remaining between them. CDR3: CASSNRGVFDEQFF. The DNA of the CDR3 is TGTGCCAGCAGCAACAGAGGGGTGTTCGATGAGCAGTTCTTC. The full variable domain, completed using reference TRBV7-6 and TRBJ2-1, is GAGVSQSPRYKVTKRGQDVALRCDPISGHVSLYWYRQALGQGPEFLTYFNYEAQQDKSGLPNDRFSAERPEGSISTLTIQRTEQRDSAMYRCASSNRGVFDEQFFGPGTRLTVL.

This clonotype was seen many times. The genes are TRBV7-9 and TRBJ2-7, with 7 bases matching TRBD2. Germline V gives CDR1 SEHNR, CDR2 FQNEAQ (reference sequence). The ends lost 1 base at V and 7 bases at J; junction bases unmatched: 4. CDR3 length: 13 residues. As DNA, the CDR3 is TGTGCCAGCAGCTTAGGCGGGGGTGGTGAGCAGTACTTC. This codes for CASSLGGGGEQYF.

This clonotype has only a few counts. The rearrangement uses TRBV20-1 and TRBJ2-2; the D is unclear. CDR3 length: 12 residues. Germline assignment: CDR1 DFQATT and CDR2 SNEGSKA (reference sequence). The V end was cut by 5 bases, the J end by 4 bases, with 8 bases between. Here the CDR3 reads CSAAHATGELFF. Here the CDR3 DNA reads TGCAGTGCTGCACACGCCACCGGGGAGCTGTTTTTT.

CDR3: CASSLAVSGGLSSYNEQFF. The DNA of the CDR3 is TGTGCCAGCAGCTTAGCGGTTAGCGGGGGACTCAGCTCCTACAATGAGCAGTTCTTC. The V call is TRBV7-9, the J call TRBJ2-1, with 9 bases identical to TRBD2. In germline, CDR1 is SEHNR, CDR2 FQNEAQ (reference sequence). This CDR3 is 19 amino acids long. V lost 0 bases to trimming and J lost 0 bases; unmatched junction nucleotides: 9. Full variable domain (missing parts from reference TRBV7-9 and TRBJ2-1): DTGVSQNPRHKITKRGQNVTFRCDPISEHNRLYWYRQTLGQGPEFLTYFQNEAQLEKSRLLSDRFSAERPKGSFSTLEIQRTEQGDSAMYLCASSLAVSGGLSSYNEQFFGPGTRLTVL.

This clonotype was observed a few times. V usage is TRBV11-3 and J usage is TRBJ2-2; D remains unclear. Germline V gene lookup returns CDR1 SGHNT and CDR2 YENEEA. CDR3 length: 12 residues. V shed 0 bases and J shed 8 bases, with 4 bases lying between them. The CDR3, as DNA: TGTGCCAGCAGCTTAGACGGGGGGGAGCTGTTTTTT. It specifies CASSLDGGELFF. Looking up the rest from reference TRBV11-3 and TRBJ2-2 gives the full variable domain: EAGVVQSPRYKIIEKKQPVAFWCNPISGHNTLYWYLQNLGQGPELLIRYENEEAVDDSQLPKDRFSAERLKGVDSTLKIQPAELGDSAVYLCASSLDGGELFFGEGSRLTVL.

There are a few counts of this clonotype. V gene TRBV3-1 combines with J gene TRBJ2-1; 11 bases are shared with TRBD2. CDR3 size: 15 residues. The germline CDR1 and CDR2 sequences are LGHDT and YNNKEL (reference sequence). V was clipped by 0 bases and J by 6 bases; unmatched bases: 1. Written as DNA, the CDR3 is TGTGCCAGCAGCCAAGAACTAGCGGGGGCCAATGAGCAGTTCTTC. Encoded protein: CASSQELAGANEQFF.

V gene TRBV18 combines with J gene TRBJ2-5; no definite D call. From germline, CDR1 is KGHSH and CDR2 LQKENI. Deletions cut 6 bases from V and 3 bases from J, with 8 bases between. This CDR3 has 12 amino acids. CDR3: CASSPTEETQYF. The CDR3 DNA follows: TGTGCCAGCTCGCCCACGGAAGAGACCCAGTACTTC.

This chain uses TRBV5-1 with TRBJ2-1; D is unclear. The CDR3 runs 14 residues. CDR1 is SGHRS and CDR2 is YFSETQ in the germline V gene. V gave up 0 bases and J gave up 9 bases, with 13 bases separating them. CDR3: CASSLAVSSGEQFF. DNA for the CDR3: TGCGCCAGCAGCTTGGCGGTTAGCTCTGGTGAGCAGTTCTTC.

This clonotype has ten or more counts. This chain joins TRBV4-1 and TRBJ1-2; D perhaps matches TRBD1 (5 bases). CDR1 is MGHRA and CDR2 is YSYEKL in the germline V gene. Trimming shortened V by 6 bases and J by 4 bases, and 9 bases separated the two germline ends. There are 12 residues in the CDR3. The CDR3 DNA follows: TGCGCCAGCAGAGGGGCAGGCTATGGCTACACCTTC. It codes for CASRGAGYGYTF.

This clonotype was seen a few times. The CDR3 reads CASSLGTNRTSGKETQYF. Here the CDR3 DNA reads TGTGCCAGCAGCTTAGGTACTAATAGGACTAGCGGCAAAGAGACCCAGTACTTC. The chain joins TRBV7-3 to TRBJ2-5; 10 nucleotides match TRBD2. Germline CDR1 reads SGHTA; CDR2 reads FQGTGA. The CDR3 extends over 18 amino acids. The V segment lost 2 bases and the J segment 3 bases; nucleotides outside the gene matches: 12.

This clonotype was seen many times. J is TRBJ2-7 and V is TRBV6-6; TRBD1 is a possible D gene (6 bases). V was pared by 2 bases and J by 0 bases, with 20 bases between. The germline V gene encodes CDR1 MNHNY and CDR2 SVGAGI (reference sequence). The CDR3 totals 18 residues. CDR3 amino acids: CASSYAGPQGGVSYEQYF. The DNA for the CDR3 is TGTGCCAGCAGTTACGCAGGTCCTCAAGGGGGTGTCTCCTACGAGCAGTACTTC.

This clonotype was counted ten times or more. The gene calls are TRBV5-1 and TRBJ2-5; 8 nucleotides match TRBD1. The CDR3 covers 14 residues. Germline CDR1 SGHRS, CDR2 YFSETQ. V gave up 3 bases and J gave up 4 bases; unmatched junction bases: 5. DNA for the CDR3: TGCGCCAGCAGCTCTTCCGGACAGGGAGAGACCCAGTACTTC. It specifies CASSSSGQGETQYF.